The present TCR beta chain was sequenced within a study of CD8+CD57+ T cells in acquired aplastic anemia. Study at large: DNA per sorted CD4+ or CD8+ sample ranged roughly 0.17 to 27.4 ug, averaging about 2.9 ug.

Genomic DNA templated the TCR beta VDJ and CDR3 profiling. TCRdb ran MiXCR on the reads and lists one entry per CDR3 protein. Among 260,000 or so distinct CDR3 sequences listed, less than 85% were seen once. By flow cytometry, patients selected for sequencing had shown an expansion of CD8+CD57+ cells. The CDR3 has 14 amino acids. Germline CDR1 is SGHAT and CDR2 is FQDESV (reference sequence). Trimming removed 5 bases at V and 3 bases at J, with 13 bases between. The V call is TRBV11-1, the J call TRBJ2-5; maybe TRBD2 (5 bases). This TCR derives from a human donor with aplastic anemia. The specimen was sorted CD4+, CD8+, or CD8+CD57+ T cells (not recorded which) from PBMCs. The CDR3 DNA reads as TGTGCCAGCAGCGTCGGAGTCGGGAAAGAGACCCAGTACTTC. Its protein product is CASSVGVGKETQYF.